This TCR beta chain was captured by sequencing in a study of Ad26.COV2.S vaccination and SARS-CoV-2 variants. Germline assignment: CDR1 SGHDT and CDR2 YYEEEE. The V end lost 1 base, the J end lost 6 bases, and 20 bases lay between the germline ends. The length of the CDR3 is 18 residues. Only in-frame clones appear in the TCRdb table, and some are missing; sequencing was by immunoSEQ multiplex PCR. This sample has about 350,000 clones, with approximately 84% found just once. The treatment denotes: over 15 received Ad26.COV2.S at low or high dose, single or two shots; roughly five received placebo; per-sample allocation not given. Samples analyzed were those drawn on day 63 after the first vaccine or placebo injection.

This specimen consisted of peripheral blood, obtained in a trial of Ad26.COV2.S vaccine versus placebo. The chain carries TRBV5-6 and TRBJ1-6, with D possibly TRBD1 on 5 matching bases. The sequence was obtained from a person between 18 and 59 years old who received the Ad26.COV2.S COVID-19 vaccine or a placebo. The CDR3 loop is CASSLPGRGPISNSPLHF. CDR3 sequence (DNA): TGTGCCAGCAGCTTGCCAGGGCGAGGACCAATCTCTAATTCACCCCTCCACTTT.